The rows below give T cell receptor beta chains drawn from one sample of a study of blood T cell repertoires in COVID-19. Libraries were prepared by immunoSEQ multiplex PCR; TCRdb keeps only in-frame clonotypes and omits some of them. The data contain about 210,000 clones, around 91% of them singletons. Sequences were obtained from peripheral blood. These TCRs come from a woman aged 40-49 years with acute or convalescent COVID-19. CDR3s include the opening cysteine and the closing phenylalanine or tryptophan. A D gene is named only where the DNA matches it firmly.

V gene: TRBV2; J gene: TRBJ1-3; D gene: NA; CDR3 protein: CATLGRAGNTIYF
V gene: TRBV19; J gene: TRBJ1-2; D gene: NA; CDR3 protein: CASSIGLQLHYGYTF
V gene: TRBV7-8; J gene: TRBJ1-1; D gene: NA; CDR3 protein: CASSPTKRTDFTEAFF
V gene: TRBV5-1; J gene: TRBJ1-1; D gene: NA; CDR3 protein: CASSLGLAGLNTEAFF
V gene: TRBV6-5; J gene: TRBJ1-1; D gene: NA; CDR3 protein: CASSNRRRGEAFF
V gene: TRBV9; J gene: TRBJ1-1; D gene: NA; CDR3 protein: CASSVGHSGYTEAFF
V gene: TRBV3-1/TRBV3-2; J gene: TRBJ1-5; D gene: NA; CDR3 protein: CASSQFGNRHQPQHF
V gene: TRBV24-1; J gene: TRBJ2-2; D gene: NA; CDR3 protein: CATSDLLSPPRGELFF
V gene: TRBV7-3; J gene: TRBJ1-5; D gene: NA; CDR3 protein: CASSLPQSDSNQPQHF
V gene: TRBV6-6; J gene: TRBJ1-2; D gene: NA; CDR3 protein: CASSEFEGYTF
V gene: TRBV11-2; J gene: TRBJ1-6; D gene: NA; CDR3 protein: CASSLPGGGSYNSPLHF
V gene: TRBV12-3/TRBV12-4; J gene: TRBJ2-2; D gene: NA; CDR3 protein: CASSLQGGELFF
V gene: TRBV11-2; J gene: TRBJ1-2; D gene: TRBD1; CDR3 protein: CASRTLKRQGAPGVYGYTF
V gene: TRBV15; J gene: TRBJ1-3; D gene: NA; CDR3 protein: CATSRDQVLSGNTIYF
V gene: TRBV11-1; J gene: TRBJ1-1; D gene: TRBD1; CDR3 protein: CASSFPGQGGTEAFF
V gene: TRBV20-1; J gene: TRBJ2-1; D gene: NA; CDR3 protein: CSASSQGGSYNEQFF
V gene: TRBV24-1; J gene: TRBJ1-6; D gene: TRBD1; CDR3 protein: CATSDLQDRVGNSPLHF
V gene: TRBV7-3; J gene: TRBJ1-3; D gene: NA; CDR3 protein: CASSPPGTSGNTIYF
V gene: TRBV5-1; J gene: TRBJ2-3; D gene: TRBD1; CDR3 protein: CASSAPDREEDTQYF
V gene: TRBV9; J gene: TRBJ2-3; D gene: NA; CDR3 protein: CASSVDRTSTDTQYF
V gene: TRBV12-2; J gene: TRBJ1-6; D gene: NA; CDR3 protein: CASRPRGGARYNSPLHF
V gene: TRBV24-1; J gene: TRBJ1-2; D gene: TRBD1; CDR3 protein: CATRQGAGRDYGYTF
V gene: TRBV12-5; J gene: TRBJ1-2; D gene: NA; CDR3 protein: CASGLVPPGAYGYTF
V gene: TRBV27; J gene: TRBJ2-1; D gene: TRBD2; CDR3 protein: CASSLLGGAYNEQFF
V gene: TRBV11-1; J gene: TRBJ1-1; D gene: TRBD1; CDR3 protein: CASSPRTGTYTEAFF
V gene: TRBV20-1; J gene: TRBJ2-1; D gene: NA; CDR3 protein: CSASRQHNEQFF
V gene: TRBV6-6; J gene: TRBJ1-2; D gene: TRBD1; CDR3 protein: CASSSPRTGKFYGYTF
V gene: TRBV11-2; J gene: TRBJ1-6; D gene: TRBD1; CDR3 protein: CASSLAPGTGGFKSPLHF
V gene: TRBV11-3; J gene: TRBJ2-3; D gene: TRBD2; CDR3 protein: CASSPGLAGRGDTQYF
V gene: TRBV27; J gene: TRBJ2-1; D gene: TRBD1; CDR3 protein: CASSDRDRGGYEQFF
V gene: TRBV19; J gene: TRBJ1-1; D gene: TRBD1; CDR3 protein: CASSYYGTANTEAFF
V gene: TRBV5-1; J gene: TRBJ1-1; D gene: TRBD1; CDR3 protein: CASSHHWTGLGAEAFF
V gene: TRBV15; J gene: TRBJ1-2; D gene: NA; CDR3 protein: CATSRDRGNYGYTF
V gene: TRBV7-8; J gene: TRBJ1-4; D gene: NA; CDR3 protein: CASSPLGEKLFF
V gene: TRBV7-2; J gene: TRBJ1-5; D gene: NA; CDR3 protein: CASSLWGGNQPQHF
V gene: TRBV5-6; J gene: TRBJ1-1; D gene: TRBD1; CDR3 protein: CASSPGTGGGGTEAFF
V gene: TRBV18; J gene: TRBJ1-2; D gene: TRBD1; CDR3 protein: CASSPSYGTGGNGYTF
V gene: TRBV7-2; J gene: TRBJ2-2; D gene: TRBD2; CDR3 protein: CASSRLGLANTGELFF
V gene: TRBV6-5; J gene: TRBJ2-1; D gene: TRBD2; CDR3 protein: CASSYVAGGRNEQFF
V gene: TRBV19; J gene: TRBJ1-5; D gene: NA; CDR3 protein: CASSIRREGKPQHF
V gene: TRBV6-1; J gene: TRBJ2-1; D gene: TRBD2; CDR3 protein: CASSESTSGGREQFF
V gene: TRBV28; J gene: TRBJ2-6; D gene: NA; CDR3 protein: CASSRNRVSGANVLTF
V gene: TRBV9; J gene: TRBJ2-2; D gene: NA; CDR3 protein: CASSVALPPNTGELFF
V gene: TRBV6-5; J gene: TRBJ1-1; D gene: NA; CDR3 protein: CASRSAVNTEAFF
V gene: TRBV7-2; J gene: TRBJ2-5; D gene: NA; CDR3 protein: CASSPAPQETQYF
V gene: TRBV5-1; J gene: TRBJ1-6; D gene: NA; CDR3 protein: CASSFGEENSPLHF
V gene: TRBV19; J gene: TRBJ2-2; D gene: NA; CDR3 protein: CASSHYIGGNTGELFF
V gene: TRBV10-3; J gene: TRBJ2-6; D gene: TRBD1; CDR3 protein: CAISGSRGPQSGANVLTF
V gene: TRBV11-3; J gene: TRBJ1-5; D gene: TRBD1; CDR3 protein: CASSLTTGGGQPQHF
V gene: TRBV18; J gene: TRBJ1-3; D gene: TRBD1; CDR3 protein: CASSPSTGALSGNTIYF
V gene: TRBV5-1; J gene: TRBJ1-2; D gene: NA; CDR3 protein: CASSLGGSFYGYTF
V gene: TRBV6-5; J gene: TRBJ2-1; D gene: TRBD2; CDR3 protein: CATEGGLGGNEQFF
V gene: TRBV11-1; J gene: TRBJ1-1; D gene: NA; CDR3 protein: CASSRHRLEGTEAFF
V gene: TRBV5-6; J gene: TRBJ2-3; D gene: TRBD1; CDR3 protein: CASSLGDRGPDTQYF
V gene: TRBV5-4; J gene: TRBJ2-6; D gene: NA; CDR3 protein: CASSFPRLLDSGANVLTF
V gene: TRBV3-1/TRBV3-2; J gene: TRBJ2-5; D gene: TRBD1; CDR3 protein: CASSQIPGQGRETQYF
V gene: TRBV29-1; J gene: TRBJ1-4; D gene: TRBD1; CDR3 protein: CSVHLGGQGEEKLFF
V gene: TRBV6-1; J gene: TRBJ1-2; D gene: NA; CDR3 protein: CASSERGTNYGYTF
V gene: TRBV9; J gene: TRBJ1-2; D gene: TRBD1; CDR3 protein: CASSGTGSSGYTF